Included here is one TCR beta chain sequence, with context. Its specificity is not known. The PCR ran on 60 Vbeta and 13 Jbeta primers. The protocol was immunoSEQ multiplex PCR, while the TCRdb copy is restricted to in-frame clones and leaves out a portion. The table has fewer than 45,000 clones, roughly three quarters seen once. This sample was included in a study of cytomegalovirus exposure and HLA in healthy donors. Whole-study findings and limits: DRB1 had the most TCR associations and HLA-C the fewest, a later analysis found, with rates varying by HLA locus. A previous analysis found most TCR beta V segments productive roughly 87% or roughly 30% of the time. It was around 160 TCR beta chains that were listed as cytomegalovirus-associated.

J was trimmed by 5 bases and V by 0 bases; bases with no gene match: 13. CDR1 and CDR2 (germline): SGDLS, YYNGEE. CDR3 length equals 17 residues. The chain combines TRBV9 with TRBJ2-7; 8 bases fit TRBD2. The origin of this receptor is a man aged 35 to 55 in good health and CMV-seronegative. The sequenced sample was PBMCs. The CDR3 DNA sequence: TGTGCCAGCAGCGTAGGAAGCAGCGGGGGTGTTCCCGACGAGCAGTACTTC. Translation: CASSVGSSGGVPDEQYF.